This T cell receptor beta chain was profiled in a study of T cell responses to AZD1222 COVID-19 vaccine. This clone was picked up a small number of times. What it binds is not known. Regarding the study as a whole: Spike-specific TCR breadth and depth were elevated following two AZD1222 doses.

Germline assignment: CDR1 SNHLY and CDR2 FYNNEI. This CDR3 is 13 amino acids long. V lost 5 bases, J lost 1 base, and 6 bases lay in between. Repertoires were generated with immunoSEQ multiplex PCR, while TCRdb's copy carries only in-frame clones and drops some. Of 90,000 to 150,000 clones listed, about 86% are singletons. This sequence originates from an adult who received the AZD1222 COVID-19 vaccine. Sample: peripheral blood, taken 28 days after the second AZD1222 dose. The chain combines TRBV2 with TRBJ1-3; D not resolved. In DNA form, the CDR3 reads TGTGCCAGCAGTACCTTTTCTGGAAACACCATATATTTT. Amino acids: CASSTFSGNTIYF.